This T cell receptor beta chain was recovered during a study of STAT3 mutations in large granular lymphocyte leukemia. Study-wide results and limits: Every T-LGLL patient had at least one immunodominant TCRbeta clonotype.

TCRbeta libraries averaged around 37,000 productive templates per sample. Here immunoSEQ multiplex PCR was the method, and the copy in TCRdb shows in-frame clones only, minus some. The sample includes about 42,000 clones, roughly 81% of them seen just once. This CDR3 is built from 15 residues. Germline V gives CDR1 KGHSH, CDR2 LQKENI. The V gene lost 4 bases and the J gene lost 4 bases, with 13 bases spanning the gap. This clone has only one observation. Its antigen remains unidentified. The TCR was taken from a human donor with T large granular lymphocyte leukemia. Some clones in this sample may be carry-over from other donors' samples. The specimen sequenced was PBMCs. V gene TRBV18 combines with J gene TRBJ2-2; D is possibly TRBD2 (6 bases). CDR3 sequence (DNA): TGTGCCAGCTCACTGAAGGAGGGTCCCACCGGGGAGCTGTTTTTT. It encodes CASSLKEGPTGELFF.